The next 8 T cell receptor beta chains were all read from a single sample in a study of T cells after yellow fever vaccination. Using its own MiXCR run on the 5' RACE reads, TCRdb lists one record per CDR3 protein. The sample carries around 320,000 distinct CDR3 sequences, 3.5% to 4.5% recorded once. The specimen was PBMCs, collected 15 days after the yellow fever booster vaccination. The receptors were gathered from a man aged 18 to 29 who received the YFV17D yellow fever vaccine.

The sample holds many counts of this clonotype. The J gene is TRBJ1-1, the V gene TRBV5-1, with no clear D. CDR1 is SGHRS and CDR2 is YFSETQ in the germline V gene. CDR3 length: 15 amino acids. V lost 2 bases to trimming and J lost 1 base, with 12 bases between them. CDR3 sequence (DNA): TGCGCCAGCAGCTTTAGCGGCCCGGAGAACACTGAAGCTTTCTTT. This codes for CASSFSGPENTEAFF.

A few counts support this clonotype. The V call is TRBV6-5, the J call TRBJ1-2; D is unclear. The CDR3 is made up of 13 amino acids. Germline V gene data show CDR1 as MNHEY and CDR2 as SVGAGI. The germline V and J ends were trimmed by 2 bases and 8 bases, with 12 bases remaining between them. CDR3 DNA sequence: TGTGCCAGCAGTTACCATCTTGGAGGCGGCTACACCTTC. Its protein is CASSYHLGGGYTF.

This clonotype has only a few counts. The V call is TRBV7-2, the J call TRBJ1-3, with 8 bases aligning to TRBD1. The CDR3 sequence is 16 residues long. The trim removed 5 bases at V and 2 bases at J, leaving 8 bases unmatched. The V gene's germline CDR1 is SGHTA and CDR2 FQGNSA. DNA for the CDR3: TGTGCCAGCAGCCAACAGACAGGGGATCCTGGAAACACCATATATTTT. Translating it yields CASSQQTGDPGNTIYF.

There are many counts of this clonotype. V and J are TRBV4-1 and TRBJ1-2; no definite D call. Germline V gene lookup returns CDR1 MGHRA and CDR2 YSYEKL. This CDR3 region has 14 residues. V was clipped by 3 bases and J by 8 bases, with 16 bases between them. CDR3 DNA sequence: TGCGCCAGCAGCCAGCCCAGAAGTTCATGGGGCTACACCTTC. Translating it yields CASSQPRSSWGYTF.

This clonotype was counted ten times or more. In nucleotides, the CDR3 is TGTGCCAGCAGCTTAGCGGGAGGAGGGCTCGAGCCCCAGCATTTT. This translates into CASSLAGGGLEPQHF. This chain joins TRBV7-9 and TRBJ1-5; D remains unclear. Germline-derived CDR1 and CDR2 are SEHNR and FQNEAQ (reference sequence). V lost 0 bases to trimming and J lost 8 bases, with 14 bases between them. The CDR3 consists of 15 residues.

In its sample, this clonotype was seen many times. V and J are TRBV7-9 and TRBJ2-1; 8 bases are a match to TRBD2. Germline CDR1 reads SEHNR; CDR2 reads FQNEAQ (reference sequence). J was trimmed by 4 bases and V by 6 bases; bases with no gene match: 11. The CDR3 runs 16 residues. In DNA, the CDR3 is TGTGCCAGCAGACCCGCGAGGAGCGGGGGATACAATGAGCAGTTCTTC. Translation gives CASRPARSGGYNEQFF.

This chain links TRBV20-1 with TRBJ2-1; 7 bases align to TRBD2. Germline-derived CDR1 and CDR2 are DFQATT and SNEGSKA (reference sequence). The CDR3 has 15 residues. The J segment lost 0 bases and the V segment lost 3 bases, leaving 5 bases of the junction unmatched. The CDR3 DNA reads as TGCAGTGCTAGGACTCTAGCGGCCTCCTACAATGAGCAGTTCTTC. Translated: CSARTLAASYNEQFF.

This clonotype showed up just a few times. This sequence joins TRBV5-1 and TRBJ2-1; 7 bases fit TRBD2. The trim removed 0 bases at V and 1 base at J, leaving 7 bases unmatched. The CDR3 runs to 17 residues. The germline V gene encodes CDR1 SGHRS and CDR2 YFSETQ. CDR3 in amino acids: CASSLAIASGSYNEQFF. As DNA, the CDR3 is TGCGCCAGCAGCTTGGCCATTGCTAGCGGATCCTACAATGAGCAGTTCTTC.